This TCR beta chain was sequenced during a study of OX40 agonist ivuxolimab in advanced cancers. CDR3 length equals 14 residues. V was shortened by 4 bases and J by 4 bases, with 14 bases between the two germline ends. Per the germline V gene, CDR1 is SEHNR and CDR2 is FQNEAQ (reference sequence). The repertoire was sequenced with immunoSEQ multiplex PCR; TCRdb's copy has only in-frame clones and lacks some. The repertoire holds about 80,000 clones, with over 85% as singletons. Here the sequenced sample was CD4+ or CD8+ T cells sorted from blood, taken in a trial of the OX40 agonist ivuxolimab. V and J are TRBV7-9 and TRBJ2-7; D is possibly TRBD1 or TRBD2 (5 bases each). The sequence came from an adult with an advanced solid tumor such as melanoma, head and neck, liver or kidney cancer. The CDR3 reads CASSSRDLTYEQYF. The CDR3 nucleotides read TGTGCCAGCAGCTCCCGGGACCTAACTTACGAGCAGTACTTC.